The 25 T cell receptor beta chains in this list originate from one sample, sequenced in a study of T cells expressing NK-cell markers (dated by TCRdb to about 2020). Receptor amplification or capture employed 5' RACE. The sequencer listed for this sample is Illumina HiSeq 2000. Following reprocessing of the reads by TCRdb, the data hold one row per CDR3 protein sequence and no DNA is available. This sample's table carries more than 250,000 distinct CDR3 sequences. Around 0.4% of the sample lies in the top ten. Source material: blood T cells: a sorted CD56 or NKG2C T cell subset, CD4+ or CD8+ T cells, or bulk PBMC T cells (not recorded which). The receptor source for this set is a man aged 18 to 30 in good health. Donor details come from another sample of the same person, matched by shared clones.

The chain links TRBV28 to TRBJ2-1. The germline gives CDR1 MDHEN, CDR2 SYDVKM. The CDR3 extends over 16 amino acids. Here the CDR3 reads CASSLSGVGSYNEQFF.

V and J are TRBV12-3 or TRBV12-4 and TRBJ2-7; no DNA is available, so the TRBD2 call from TCRdb remains unchecked. The CDR3 totals 14 residues. CDR3 protein: CASSLLENSYEQYF.

CDR3 sequence: CASRETGDYNQPQHF. V is TRBV6-1 and J is TRBJ1-5; TCRdb selects TRBD1, and the lack of DNA leaves this call unchecked. This CDR3 comprises 15 residues. Germline lookup yields CDR1 MNHNS and CDR2 SASEGT.

The J gene is TRBJ1-2, the V gene TRBV24-1. Germline V gives CDR1 KGHDR, CDR2 SFDVKD. This CDR3 region has 14 residues. The CDR3 here is CATSDWDSGYGYTF.

V is TRBV4-2 and J is TRBJ2-3; TCRdb's D gene call, TRBD1, goes unchecked for lack of DNA. The germline CDR1 and CDR2 sequences are LGHNA and YNFKEQ. The CDR3 runs to 16 residues. The CDR3 region is CASSQAGQGFTDTQYF.

The J gene is TRBJ2-3, the V gene TRBV12-3 or TRBV12-4; TCRdb lists TRBD1, though no DNA is available to test this call. CDR3 length: 16 residues. The CDR3 here is CASSQNRRIRTDTQYF.

This CDR3 reads CASSLRRETTDTQYF. This chain joins TRBV7-2 and TRBJ2-3; TCRdb gives TRBD2 as the D gene, but with no DNA this cannot be confirmed. CDR3 length: 15 residues. Germline-derived CDR1 and CDR2 are SGHTA and FQGNSA.

V is TRBV10-3 and J is TRBJ2-3; TCRdb selects TRBD2, and the lack of DNA leaves this call unchecked. Germline CDR1 is ENHRY and CDR2 is SYGVKD. CDR3 length: 14 residues. This CDR3 reads CAVGVAQSPDTQYF.

The chain combines TRBV5-4 with TRBJ2-3. Looked up from germline, CDR1 is SGHNT and CDR2 is YYREEE (reference sequence). This CDR3 region has 17 residues. Here the CDR3 reads CASSFLLAETSTDTQYF.

This sequence joins TRBV27 and TRBJ1-2; TCRdb names TRBD1, which stays unverified in the absence of DNA. Germline CDR1 MNHEY, CDR2 SMNVEV (reference sequence). The CDR3 sequence is 16 residues long. CDR3 region: CASSLLGQGGVYGYTF.

The chain is built from TRBV5-1 and TRBJ2-1; TCRdb's D call of TRBD1 is untestable without DNA. The CDR3 loop spans 18 amino acids. Per germline, CDR1 SGHRS and CDR2 YFSETQ. This CDR3 reads CASSLKSNWGEWDNEQFF.

The J gene is TRBJ2-1, the V gene TRBV5-4; with no DNA, the TCRdb D assignment of TRBD1 cannot be verified. The CDR3 has 16 amino acids. Germline V gene lookup returns CDR1 SGHNT and CDR2 YYREEE (reference sequence). The CDR3: CASSLGNAGSGNEQFF.

This rearrangement joins TRBV5-1 to TRBJ2-3; absent DNA, TCRdb's TRBD2 call cannot be checked. Germline V gives CDR1 SGHRS, CDR2 YFSETQ. The CDR3 has 14 amino acids. The CDR3 is CASSFGEVTDTQYF. The full variable domain, its missing parts supplied by reference TRBV5-1 and TRBJ2-3, is KAGVTQTPRYLIKTRGQQVTLSCSPISGHRSVSWYQQTPGQGLQFLFEYFSETQRNKGNFPGRFSGRQFSNSRSEMNVSTLELGDSALYLCASSFGEVTDTQYFGPGTRLTVL.

The V gene is TRBV6-5, the J gene TRBJ2-1; TCRdb's D call, TRBD2, is unchecked because there is no DNA. Germline CDR1 reads MNHEY; CDR2 reads SVGAGI. This CDR3 has 15 amino acids. CDR3 amino acids: CASSYVSSGSYEQFF.

The rearrangement links TRBV2 to TRBJ2-5; TCRdb reports TRBD1, a call that lacks DNA to check it against. CDR1 is SNHLY, CDR2 FYNNEI, per germline. This CDR3 contains 12 residues. The CDR3 sequence is CATGTGAETQYF.

This chain connects TRBV24-1 to TRBJ1-5. Germline CDR1 reads KGHDR; CDR2 reads SFDVKD. The CDR3 length is 14 residues. CDR3 loop: CATSAREGGQPQHF.

The gene calls are TRBV20-1 and TRBJ2-1; absent DNA, TCRdb's TRBD1 call cannot be checked. CDR1 and CDR2 (germline): DFQATT, SNEGSKA (reference sequence). The CDR3 totals 20 residues. This chain's CDR3 is CSARYLDRLSRWGSYNEQFF.

This chain connects TRBV7-3 to TRBJ2-3. CDR3 length equals 12 residues. CDR1 is SGHTA, CDR2 FQGTGA, per germline. The CDR3 loop reads CASSHHLDTQYF.

The chain carries TRBV29-1 and TRBJ1-4. Germline V gene lookup returns CDR1 SQVTM and CDR2 ANQGSEA. This CDR3 contains 14 residues. CDR3 sequence: CSAAISASGYGLFF.

The J gene is TRBJ1-1, the V gene TRBV12-3 or TRBV12-4. The CDR3 loop spans 11 amino acids. CDR3 residues: CASSLGTEAFF.

V usage is TRBV9 and J usage is TRBJ2-3; the TCRdb D gene call, TRBD2, has no DNA to confirm it. The CDR3 consists of 14 residues. Germline V gene lookup returns CDR1 SGDLS and CDR2 YYNGEE. The CDR3 is CASSVAGSADTQYF.

V is TRBV5-1 and J is TRBJ1-3. Germline assignment: CDR1 SGHRS and CDR2 YFSETQ. The CDR3 runs 15 residues. The CDR3 reads CASSWDTGGGNTIYF.

The chain recombines TRBV5-4 with TRBJ2-6. CDR1 and CDR2 (germline): SGHNT, YYREEE (reference sequence). The CDR3 runs to 16 residues. The CDR3 sequence is CASSWDRRSGANVLTF.

V gene TRBV6-4 combines with J gene TRBJ2-1; TCRdb designates TRBD2, a call that cannot be tested without DNA. The CDR3 loop spans 19 amino acids. Germline-derived CDR1 and CDR2 are MRHNA and SNTAGT. The CDR3 loop is CASSVSSGVLLSSYNEQFF.

The chain uses TRBV24-1 and TRBJ2-2; checking the TCRdb D call of TRBD2 is not possible without DNA. Germline-derived CDR1 and CDR2 are KGHDR and SFDVKD. The CDR3 totals 15 residues. The CDR3 reads CATRSTSGATGELFF.